What follows are 21 T cell receptor beta chains derived from one specimen sequenced in a study of T cell responses to AZD1222 COVID-19 vaccine. Libraries were prepared by immunoSEQ multiplex PCR; TCRdb keeps only in-frame clonotypes and omits some of them. The table lists about 110,000 clones, approximately 90% of them singletons. Material: peripheral blood, obtained on day 0 of AZD1222 vaccination. These receptors all stem from an adult in good health.

This clone came up once. V gene TRBV6-5 combines with J gene TRBJ2-1; D is unclear. The CDR3 totals 14 residues. Germline assignment: CDR1 MNHEY and CDR2 SVGAGI. V lost 4 bases and J lost 8, with 15 bases in between. The CDR3 protein is CASSFDRASHEQFF. The CDR3 DNA reads TGTGCCAGCAGTTTCGACCGGGCAAGCCATGAGCAGTTCTTC.

The J gene is TRBJ2-3, the V gene TRBV29-1; TRBD1 matches at 11 bases. CDR3 length: 16 amino acids. V gave up 5 bases and J gave up 3 bases; unmatched junction bases: 10. CDR1 is SQVTM, CDR2 ANQGSEA, per germline. The CDR3 sequence is CSVWRPGQGATDTQYF. CDR3 DNA: TGCAGCGTTTGGCGTCCAGGACAGGGGGCTACAGATACGCAGTATTTT.

The CDR3 reads CAWTDGPVWFPAGDTQYF. CDR3 DNA: TGTGCCTGGACCGATGGGCCGGTCTGGTTTCCGGCGGGGGATACGCAGTATTTT. The J gene is TRBJ2-3, the V gene TRBV30; tentative D call: TRBD2 (6 bases). Germline V gene data show CDR1 as GTSNPN and CDR2 as SVGIG (reference sequence). The CDR3 has 18 amino acids. V lost 4 bases to trimming and J lost 6 bases, with 29 bases between them.

The J gene is TRBJ2-2, the V gene TRBV29-1, with a weak D call TRBD1 (6 bases). V lost 2 bases and J 1 base, leaving 8 bases between the germline ends. The CDR3 runs 14 residues. Germline V CDR1 and CDR2: SQVTM, ANQGSEA. CDR3 sequence reads: CSVENRVNTGELFF. DNA for the CDR3: TGCAGCGTTGAAAACAGGGTGAACACCGGGGAGCTGTTTTTT.

This clone was counted a single time. The rearrangement links TRBV30 to TRBJ2-1; TRBD2 agrees at 10 bases. V shed 7 bases, J shed 3 bases, and the junction held 3 bases outside the gene matches. Germline V CDR1 and CDR2: GTSNPN, SVGIG (reference sequence). The CDR3 covers 13 residues. This CDR3 is CAFTSGNYNEQFF. CDR3 coding DNA: TGTGCCTTTACTAGCGGGAACTACAATGAGCAGTTCTTC.

This rearrangement joins TRBV2 to TRBJ2-5; D is possibly TRBD2 (5 bases). V was pared by 7 bases and J by 2 bases, with 14 bases between. The CDR3 runs 14 residues. Germline CDR1 is SNHLY and CDR2 is FYNNEI. The CDR3 here is CASKSEAGQETQYF. The CDR3 coding sequence is TGTGCCAGCAAGTCGGAGGCAGGTCAAGAGACCCAGTACTTC.

V gene TRBV7-9 combines with J gene TRBJ1-6; weak D call: TRBD1 (6 bases). CDR3 length: 14 amino acids. Deletions cut 4 bases from V and 8 bases from J, with 12 bases between. Germline V gene data show CDR1 as SEHNR and CDR2 as FQNEAQ (reference sequence). CDR3 protein: CASSSQGKDSPLHF. Here the CDR3 DNA reads TGTGCCAGCAGCTCGCAGGGGAAGGATTCACCCCTCCACTTT.

V and J are TRBV15 and TRBJ2-3; tentatively, D is TRBD2 (5 bases). Germline lookup yields CDR1 LNHNV and CDR2 YYDKDF (reference sequence). This CDR3 contains 15 residues. Trimming shortened V by 6 bases and J by 2 bases, and 15 bases separated the two germline ends. The DNA of the CDR3 is TGTGCCACCAGTAACGGGGTAGTGAACACAGATACGCAGTATTTT. It encodes CATSNGVVNTDTQYF.

The rearrangement joins TRBV10-1 to TRBJ2-1, with 8 bases that match TRBD1. This CDR3 contains 15 residues. The germline V gene encodes CDR1 WNHNN and CDR2 SYGVQD (reference sequence). V was pared by 1 base and J by 4 bases, with 3 bases of the junction left unmatched. CDR3 protein: CASSEFRGRYNEQFF. In nucleotides, the CDR3 is TGCGCCAGCAGTGAGTTCAGGGGGCGATACAATGAGCAGTTCTTC.

This chain uses TRBV18 with TRBJ1-5; 7 nucleotides agree with TRBD1. V lost 3 bases, J lost 4 bases, and 6 bases stayed unmatched. CDR3 size: 15 residues. Looked up from germline, CDR1 is KGHSH and CDR2 is LQKENI. The CDR3 sequence is CASSPPAGGNQPQHF. Written as DNA, the CDR3 is TGTGCCAGCTCACCTCCTGCAGGGGGTAATCAGCCCCAGCATTTT.

This chain joins TRBV5-4 and TRBJ2-3; 8 bases map to TRBD2. V trimming: 2 bases; J trimming: 4 bases; junction bases outside the gene matches: 12. Germline V gene sequence: CDR1 SGHNT, CDR2 YYREEE (reference sequence). The CDR3 length is 17 residues. The CDR3 spells CASSFGGAQGYSDTQYF. The CDR3, as DNA: TGTGCCAGCAGCTTCGGGGGGGCACAAGGGTATTCAGATACGCAGTATTTT.

V and J are TRBV19 and TRBJ2-1; 8 bases are a match to TRBD1. Germline V gene sequence: CDR1 LNHDA, CDR2 SQIVND (reference sequence). The CDR3 sequence is 13 residues long. The junction had 6 bases not matched to a gene; V was cut back by 10 bases and J by 4 bases. CDR3 loop: CATTDRVYNEQFF. Here the CDR3 DNA reads TGTGCCACCACGGACAGGGTTTACAATGAGCAGTTCTTC.

The chain employs TRBV27 and TRBJ2-6; a weak D match, TRBD2 (5 bases). Between the trimmed V and J ends, which lost 8 bases and 2 bases, there was a span of 13 bases. This CDR3 comprises 15 residues. Germline CDR1 reads MNHEY; CDR2 reads SMNVEV (reference sequence). CDR3 bases: TGTGCCAGCCGGGAAAGCTCTCCTGGGGCCAACGTCCTGACTTTC. Protein: CASRESSPGANVLTF.

The gene calls are TRBV11-2 and TRBJ2-3; D may be TRBD1 (5 bases). CDR1 is SGHAT and CDR2 is FQNNGV in the germline V gene. Trimming shortened V by 0 bases and J by 14 bases, and 9 bases separated the two germline ends. This CDR3 spans 11 amino acids. For the CDR3, the DNA is TGTGCCAGCAGCTTAGAAGGGGCAGGGTATTTT. Translating gives CASSLEGAGYF.

This clone was seen a single time. The rearrangement uses TRBV5-1 and TRBJ2-3; D is tentatively TRBD1 or TRBD2 (5 bases each). The CDR3 has 13 residues. Trimming cost V 4 bases and J 0 bases, with 6 bases left between them. Germline CDR1 is SGHRS and CDR2 is YFSETQ. This CDR3 reads CASSRDSTDTQYF. As DNA, the CDR3 is TGCGCCAGCAGCCGGGACAGCACAGATACGCAGTATTTT.

This clone turned up a few times. The V call is TRBV18, the J call TRBJ1-1; D call uncertain. Trimming took off 3 bases at V and 8 bases at J, with 13 bases between the two ends. Germline V gives CDR1 KGHSH, CDR2 LQKENI. CDR3 length: 13 amino acids. CDR3: CASSPSDTREAFF. CDR3 in DNA: TGTGCCAGCTCACCTTCTGACACCAGAGAAGCTTTCTTT.

The CDR3 region is CASSPHGQVTGELFF. The CDR3 nucleotides read TGTGCCAGCAGTCCCCACGGACAGGTCACCGGGGAGCTGTTTTTT. This sequence joins TRBV6-5 and TRBJ2-2, with 7 bases aligning to TRBD1. V dropped 5 bases and J dropped 4; count of bases not matched to a gene: 7. This CDR3 spans 15 amino acids. Germline assignment: CDR1 MNHEY and CDR2 SVGAGI.

The J gene is TRBJ2-1, the V gene TRBV13; 14 bases match TRBD2. There are 16 residues in the CDR3. V shed 3 bases, J shed 8 bases, and the junction held 6 bases outside the gene matches. The germline V gene encodes CDR1 PRHDT and CDR2 FYEKMQ (reference sequence). The CDR3 bases are TGTGCCAGCAGCTTCCCGACTAGCGGGAGGGGAGATGAGCAGTTCTTC. Amino acid sequence: CASSFPTSGRGDEQFF.

The CDR3, as DNA: TGTGCCAGCAGTCGACAGGGGGGCCAGCCCCAGCATTTT. Protein sequence: CASSRQGGQPQHF. The chain joins TRBV2 to TRBJ1-5; TRBD1 matches at 9 bases. This CDR3 comprises 13 residues. Per germline, CDR1 SNHLY and CDR2 FYNNEI. The V segment lost 5 bases and the J segment 7 bases; nucleotides outside the gene matches: 3.

This clone was recorded once. As DNA, the CDR3 is TGTGCCAGCAATCGACAAGACTCATTTGTCTATGGCTACACCTTC. Its translation: CASNRQDSFVYGYTF. The chain has TRBV6-5 and TRBJ1-2; D is unresolved. Germline lookup yields CDR1 MNHEY and CDR2 SVGAGI. The CDR3 covers 15 residues. With 7 bases removed from V and 4 bases from J, the gap between germline ends came to 19 bases.

This clone was found once. This chain connects TRBV5-1 to TRBJ2-4; D may match TRBD1 or TRBD2 (6 bases each). Trimming left V 6 bases short and J 1 base short, with 17 bases between. Per the germline V gene, CDR1 is SGHRS and CDR2 is YFSETQ. CDR3 size: 16 residues. CDR3 loop: CASTLEGGPAKNIQYF. CDR3 coding DNA: TGCGCCAGCACCCTTGAAGGGGGGCCTGCCAAAAACATTCAGTACTTC.